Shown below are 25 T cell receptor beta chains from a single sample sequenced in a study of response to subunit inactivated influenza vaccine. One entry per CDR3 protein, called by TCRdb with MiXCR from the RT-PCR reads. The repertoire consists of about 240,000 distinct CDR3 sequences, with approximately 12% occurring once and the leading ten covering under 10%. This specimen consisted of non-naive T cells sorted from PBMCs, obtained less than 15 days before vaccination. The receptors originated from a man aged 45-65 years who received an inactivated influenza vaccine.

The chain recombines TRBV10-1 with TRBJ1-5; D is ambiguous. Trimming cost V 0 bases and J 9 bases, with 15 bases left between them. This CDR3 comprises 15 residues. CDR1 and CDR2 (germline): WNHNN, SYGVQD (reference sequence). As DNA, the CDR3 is TGCGCCAGCAGTGAGTCTAAGCCAGGAGAAGGGCCCCAGCATTTT. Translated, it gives CASSESKPGEGPQHF.

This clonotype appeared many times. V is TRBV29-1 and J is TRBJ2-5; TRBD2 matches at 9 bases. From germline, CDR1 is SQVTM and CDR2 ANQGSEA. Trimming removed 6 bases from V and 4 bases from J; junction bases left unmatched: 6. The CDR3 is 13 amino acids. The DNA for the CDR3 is TGCAGCGTGCGAGCGGGGGGCCGAGAGACCCAGTACTTC. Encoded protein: CSVRAGGRETQYF.

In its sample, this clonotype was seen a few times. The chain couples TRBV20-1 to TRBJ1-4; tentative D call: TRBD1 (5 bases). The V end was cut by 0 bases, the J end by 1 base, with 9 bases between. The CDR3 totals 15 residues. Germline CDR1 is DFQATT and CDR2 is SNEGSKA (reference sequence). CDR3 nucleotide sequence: TGCAGTGCTAGAGAATTAGGACAAACTAATGAAAAACTGTTTTTT. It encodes CSARELGQTNEKLFF.

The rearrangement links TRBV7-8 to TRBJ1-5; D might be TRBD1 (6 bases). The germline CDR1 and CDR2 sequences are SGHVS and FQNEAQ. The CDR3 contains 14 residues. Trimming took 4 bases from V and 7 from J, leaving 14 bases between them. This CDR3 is CASSSRGPSQPQHF. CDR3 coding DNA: TGTGCCAGCAGCTCCAGGGGCCCAAGCCAGCCCCAGCATTTT.

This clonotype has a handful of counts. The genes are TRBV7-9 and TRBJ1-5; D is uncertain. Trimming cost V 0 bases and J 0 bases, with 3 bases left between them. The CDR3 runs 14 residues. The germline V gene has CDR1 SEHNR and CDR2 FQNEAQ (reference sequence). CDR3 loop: CASSLANSNQPQHF. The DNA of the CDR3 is TGTGCCAGCAGCTTAGCAAATAGCAATCAGCCCCAGCATTTT.

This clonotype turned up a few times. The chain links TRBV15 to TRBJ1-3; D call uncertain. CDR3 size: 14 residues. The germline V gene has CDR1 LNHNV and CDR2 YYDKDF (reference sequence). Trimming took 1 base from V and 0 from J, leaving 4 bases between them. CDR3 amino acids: CATSRAGSGNTIYF. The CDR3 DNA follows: TGTGCCACCAGCAGAGCGGGCTCTGGAAACACCATATATTTT.

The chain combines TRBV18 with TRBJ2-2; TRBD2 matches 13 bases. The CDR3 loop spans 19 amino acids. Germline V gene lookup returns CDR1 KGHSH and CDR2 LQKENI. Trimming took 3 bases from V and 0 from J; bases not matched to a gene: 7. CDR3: CASSPLPTSGGTNTGELFF. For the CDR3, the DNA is TGTGCCAGCTCACCTTTACCGACTAGCGGGGGGACGAACACCGGGGAGCTGTTTTTT.

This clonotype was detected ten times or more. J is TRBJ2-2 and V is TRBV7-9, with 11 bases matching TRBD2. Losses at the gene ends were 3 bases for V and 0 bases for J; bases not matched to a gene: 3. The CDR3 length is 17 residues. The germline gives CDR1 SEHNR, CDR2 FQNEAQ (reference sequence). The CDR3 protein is CASSFTSGGPNTGELFF. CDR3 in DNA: TGTGCCAGCAGCTTTACTAGCGGGGGACCGAACACCGGGGAGCTGTTTTTT.

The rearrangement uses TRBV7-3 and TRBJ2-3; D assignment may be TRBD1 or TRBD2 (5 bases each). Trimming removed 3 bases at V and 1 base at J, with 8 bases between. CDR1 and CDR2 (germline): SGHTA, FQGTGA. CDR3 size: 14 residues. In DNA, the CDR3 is TGTGCCAGCAGCTTTCCGGGACGCACAGATACGCAGTATTTT. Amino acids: CASSFPGRTDTQYF.

The CDR3 is CASRSTGQGPLAGELFF. In DNA form, the CDR3 reads TGTGCCAGCAGGTCTACGGGACAGGGACCCCTCGCCGGGGAGCTGTTTTTT. V gene TRBV12-3 or TRBV12-4 combines with J gene TRBJ2-2, with 9 bases matching TRBD1. V gave up 6 bases and J gave up 6 bases; unmatched junction bases: 14. This CDR3 region has 17 residues.

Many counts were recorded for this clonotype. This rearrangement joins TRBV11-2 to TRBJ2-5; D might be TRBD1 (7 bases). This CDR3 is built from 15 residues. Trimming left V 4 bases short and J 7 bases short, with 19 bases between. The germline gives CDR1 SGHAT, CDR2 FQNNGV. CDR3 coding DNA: TGTGCCAGCAGCTCGGCGGGACAGTCAGGGGGGACCCAGTACTTC. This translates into CASSSAGQSGGTQYF. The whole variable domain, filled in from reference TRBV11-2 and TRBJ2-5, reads EAGVAQSPRYKIIEKRQSVAFWCNPISGHATLYWYQQILGQGPKLLIQFQNNGVVDDSQLPKDRFSAERLKGVDSTLKIQPAKLEDSAVYLCASSSAGQSGGTQYFGPGTRLLVL.

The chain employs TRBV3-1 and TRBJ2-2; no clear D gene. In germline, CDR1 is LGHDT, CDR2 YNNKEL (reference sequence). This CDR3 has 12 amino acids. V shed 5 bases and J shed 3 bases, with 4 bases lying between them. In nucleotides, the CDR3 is TGTGCCAGCAGCTCCCACACCGGGGAGCTGTTTTTT. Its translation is CASSSHTGELFF.

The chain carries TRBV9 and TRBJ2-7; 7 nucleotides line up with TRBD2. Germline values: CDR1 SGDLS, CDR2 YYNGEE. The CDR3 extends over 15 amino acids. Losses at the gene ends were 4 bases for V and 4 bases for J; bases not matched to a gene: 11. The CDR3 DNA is TGTGCCAGCAGCCCATGGGCGGGAGATTGTTACGAGCAGTACTTC. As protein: CASSPWAGDCYEQYF.

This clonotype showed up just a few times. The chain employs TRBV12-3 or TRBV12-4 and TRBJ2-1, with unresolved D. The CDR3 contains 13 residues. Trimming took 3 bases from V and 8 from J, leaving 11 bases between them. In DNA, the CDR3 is TGTGCCAGCAGTTTCGCCCCCCCCTATGAGCAGTTCTTC. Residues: CASSFAPPYEQFF.

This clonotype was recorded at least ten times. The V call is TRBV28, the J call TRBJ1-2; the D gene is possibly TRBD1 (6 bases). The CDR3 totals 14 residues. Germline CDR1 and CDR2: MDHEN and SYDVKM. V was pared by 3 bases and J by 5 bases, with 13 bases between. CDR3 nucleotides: TGTGCCAGCAGTTTTCGGGGGGCCTTTTATGGCTACACCTTC. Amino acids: CASSFRGAFYGYTF.

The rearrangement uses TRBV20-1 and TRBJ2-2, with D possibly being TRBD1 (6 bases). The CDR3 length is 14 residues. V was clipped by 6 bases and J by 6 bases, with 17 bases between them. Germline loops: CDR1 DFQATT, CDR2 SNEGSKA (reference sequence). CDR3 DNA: TGCAGTGCAAGGACAGATACCCGGTCCGGGGAGCTGTTTTTT. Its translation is CSARTDTRSGELFF.

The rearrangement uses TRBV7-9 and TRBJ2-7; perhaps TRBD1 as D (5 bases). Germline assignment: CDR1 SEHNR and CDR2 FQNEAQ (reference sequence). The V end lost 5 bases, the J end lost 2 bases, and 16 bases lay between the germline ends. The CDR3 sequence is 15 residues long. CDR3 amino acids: CASSTTGLRTYEQYF. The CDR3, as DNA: TGTGCCAGCAGCACTACAGGCTTAAGGACCTACGAGCAGTACTTC. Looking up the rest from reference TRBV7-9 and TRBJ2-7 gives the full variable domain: DTGVSQNPRHKITKRGQNVTFRCDPISEHNRLYWYRQTLGQGPEFLTYFQNEAQLEKSRLLSDRFSAERPKGSFSTLEIQRTEQGDSAMYLCASSTTGLRTYEQYFGPGTRLTVT.

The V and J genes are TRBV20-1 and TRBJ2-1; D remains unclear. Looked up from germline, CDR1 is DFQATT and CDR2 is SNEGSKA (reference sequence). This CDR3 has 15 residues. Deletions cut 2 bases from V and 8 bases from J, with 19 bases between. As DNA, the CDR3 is TGCAGTGCTAGAACCGTCCAAGCTGCCGTCCATGAGCAGTTCTTC. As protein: CSARTVQAAVHEQFF.

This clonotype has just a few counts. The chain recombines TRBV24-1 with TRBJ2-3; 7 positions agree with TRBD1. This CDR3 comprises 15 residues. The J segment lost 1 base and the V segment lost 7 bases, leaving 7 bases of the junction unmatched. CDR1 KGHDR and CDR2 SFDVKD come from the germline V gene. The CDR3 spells CATSVGQFGTDTQYF. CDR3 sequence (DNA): TGTGCCACCAGCGTGGGACAGTTTGGCACAGATACGCAGTATTTT.

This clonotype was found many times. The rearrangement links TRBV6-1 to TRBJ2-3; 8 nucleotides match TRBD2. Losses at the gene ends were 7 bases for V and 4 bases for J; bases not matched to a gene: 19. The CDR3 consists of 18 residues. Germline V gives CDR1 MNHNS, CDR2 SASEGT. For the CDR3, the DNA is TGTGCCAGCAATCCGGGGGGGAGGGCCATCTGGTCAGCAGATACGCAGTATTTT. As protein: CASNPGGRAIWSADTQYF.

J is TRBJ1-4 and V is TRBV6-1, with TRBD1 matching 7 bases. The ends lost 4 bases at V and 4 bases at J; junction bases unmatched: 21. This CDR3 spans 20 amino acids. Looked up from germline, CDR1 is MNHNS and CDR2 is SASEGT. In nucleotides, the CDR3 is TGTGCCAGCAGTGGGCGGACCAAAGGGACATCCCGGGACAGTAATGAAAAACTGTTTTTT. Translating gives CASSGRTKGTSRDSNEKLFF.

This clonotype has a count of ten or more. This CDR3 reads CATSDLRLPPGTQYF. DNA of the CDR3: TGTGCCACCAGTGATTTGCGACTCCCCCCGGGGACCCAGTACTTC. The chain couples TRBV24-1 to TRBJ2-5, with no clear D. From germline, CDR1 is KGHDR and CDR2 SFDVKD. This CDR3 has 15 residues. V lost 0 bases and J lost 7, with 14 bases in between.

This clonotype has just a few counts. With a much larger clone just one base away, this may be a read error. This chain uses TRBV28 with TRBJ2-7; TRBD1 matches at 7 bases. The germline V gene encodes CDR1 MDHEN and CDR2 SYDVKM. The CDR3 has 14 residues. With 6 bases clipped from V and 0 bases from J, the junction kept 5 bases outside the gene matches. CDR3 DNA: TGTGCCAGCAGATCCGGGACAGACTCCTACGAGCAGTACTTC. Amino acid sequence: CASRSGTDSYEQYF.

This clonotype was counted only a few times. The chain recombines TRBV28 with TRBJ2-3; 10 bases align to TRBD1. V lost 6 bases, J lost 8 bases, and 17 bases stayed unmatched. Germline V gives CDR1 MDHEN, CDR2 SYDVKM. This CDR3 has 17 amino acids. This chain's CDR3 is CASRETGGWLISVTQYF. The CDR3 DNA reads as TGTGCCAGCAGGGAGACAGGGGGCTGGCTAATAAGTGTTACGCAGTATTTT.

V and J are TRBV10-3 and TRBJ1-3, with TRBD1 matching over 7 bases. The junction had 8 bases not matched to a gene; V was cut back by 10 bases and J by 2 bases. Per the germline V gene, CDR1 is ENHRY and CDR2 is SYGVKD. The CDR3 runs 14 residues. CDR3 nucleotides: TGTGCCACCAGCGAGGGGACAGCTGGAAACACCATATATTTT. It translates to CATSEGTAGNTIYF.